This T cell receptor beta chain was identified during a study of blood T cell repertoires in COVID-19. Looking at the study overall: Samples representing acute and convalescent COVID-19 were sourced from the United States, Italy and Spain.

CDR3 size: 18 residues. Germline V CDR1 and CDR2: SGHVS, FQNEAQ. J was trimmed by 4 bases and V by 2 bases; bases with no gene match: 10. TCRdb's table, derived via immunoSEQ multiplex PCR, lists solely in-frame clones and lacks some. The repertoire holds 300,000 or so clones, with roughly 90% as singletons. The genes are TRBV7-8 and TRBJ2-6; 8 bases fit TRBD1. Sequenced material: PBMCs or T cells enriched from blood (not recorded which). The sequence was obtained from a woman in her forties or fifties who had been exposed to COVID-19. The CDR3 protein is CASSLYAQGAMGANVLTF. CDR3 DNA sequence: TGTGCCAGCAGCTTATACGCCCAGGGGGCTATGGGGGCCAACGTCCTGACTTTC.